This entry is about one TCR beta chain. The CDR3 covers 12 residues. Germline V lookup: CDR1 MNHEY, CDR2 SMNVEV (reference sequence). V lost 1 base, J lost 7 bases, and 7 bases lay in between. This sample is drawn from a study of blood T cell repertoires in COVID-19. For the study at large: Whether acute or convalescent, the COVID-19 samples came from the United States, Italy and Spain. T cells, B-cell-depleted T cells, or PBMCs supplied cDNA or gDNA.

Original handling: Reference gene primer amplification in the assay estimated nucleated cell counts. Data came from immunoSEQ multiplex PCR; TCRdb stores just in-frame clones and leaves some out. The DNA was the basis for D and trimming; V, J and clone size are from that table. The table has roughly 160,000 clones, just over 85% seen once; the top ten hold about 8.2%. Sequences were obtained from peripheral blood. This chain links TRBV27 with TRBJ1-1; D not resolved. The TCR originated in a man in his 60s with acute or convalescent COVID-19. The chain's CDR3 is CASSLFRGEAFF. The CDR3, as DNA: TGTGCCAGCAGTTTATTTCGGGGTGAAGCTTTCTTT.